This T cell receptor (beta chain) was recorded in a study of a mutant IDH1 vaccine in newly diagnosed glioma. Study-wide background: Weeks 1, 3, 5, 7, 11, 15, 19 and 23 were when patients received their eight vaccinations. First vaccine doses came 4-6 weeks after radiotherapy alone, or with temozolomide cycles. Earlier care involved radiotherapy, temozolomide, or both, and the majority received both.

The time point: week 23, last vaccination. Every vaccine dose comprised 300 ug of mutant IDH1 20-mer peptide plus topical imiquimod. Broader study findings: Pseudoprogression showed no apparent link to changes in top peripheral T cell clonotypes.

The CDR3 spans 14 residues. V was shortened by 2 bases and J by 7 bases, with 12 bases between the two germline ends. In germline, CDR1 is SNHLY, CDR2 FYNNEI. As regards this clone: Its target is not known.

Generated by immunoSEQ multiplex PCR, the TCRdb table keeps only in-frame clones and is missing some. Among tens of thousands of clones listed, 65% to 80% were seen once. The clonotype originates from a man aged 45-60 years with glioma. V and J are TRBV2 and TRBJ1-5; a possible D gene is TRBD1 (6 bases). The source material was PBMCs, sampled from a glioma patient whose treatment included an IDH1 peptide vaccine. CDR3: CASSETGAGQPQHF. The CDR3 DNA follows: TGTGCCAGCAGTGAAACGGGGGCTGGACAGCCCCAGCATTTT.